The 22 T cell receptor beta chains below were found in one sample sequenced in a study of tumor-infiltrating lymphocytes in primary liver carcinoma. Unsorted whole blood supplied the RNA, and germline DNA was extracted too. The template, approximately 500 ng total RNA, yielded TCR beta cDNA made with a constant-region primer. Generation of the TCR beta libraries relied on three nested multiplex PCR rounds using slightly modified ARM-PCR. Use of TRBV1-TRBV30 forward primers with a C-beta reverse primer characterized the first two PCR rounds, which lasted 10 cycles each. TCRdb reprocessed the multiplex PCR reads with MiXCR, giving one entry per CDR3 protein. The sample consists of 180,000 or so distinct CDR3 sequences, 50% to 75% of them appearing once. The source material was peripheral blood. These receptors were taken from a man aged 35 to 55 with primary liver carcinoma and hepatitis B virus infection.

This clonotype was detected many times. The chain uses TRBV11-2 and TRBJ2-2; D unclear. The CDR3 contains 14 residues. Germline V gene sequence: CDR1 SGHAT, CDR2 FQNNGV. Trimming cost V 2 bases and J 4 bases, with 8 bases left between them. The CDR3 DNA reads TGTGCCAGCAGCTTATCTAGTTTCACCGGGGAGCTGTTTTTT. Its translation is CASSLSSFTGELFF.

This clonotype showed up just once. J is TRBJ2-7 and V is TRBV28, with 9 bases fitting TRBD1. Germline V gene data show CDR1 as MDHEN and CDR2 as SYDVKM. This CDR3 contains 21 residues. V shed 3 bases and J 1 base; nucleotides not matched to a gene: 22. The CDR3 region is CASSFSSSGTGPPLASYEQYF. DNA for the CDR3: TGTGCCAGCAGTTTCTCTTCGTCCGGGACAGGGCCCCCACTAGCGTCCTACGAGCAGTACTTC.

This clonotype has a handful of counts. CDR3 in amino acids: CASSYSTGGTEAFF. The CDR3 DNA follows: TGTGCCAGCAGTTACTCGACAGGGGGAACTGAAGCTTTCTTT. The rearrangement joins TRBV6-5 to TRBJ1-1; TRBD1 matches 9 bases. V shed 0 bases and J 5 bases; nucleotides not matched to a gene: 1. Germline CDR1 reads MNHEY; CDR2 reads SVGAGI. CDR3 length: 14 amino acids.

The V and J genes are TRBV5-1 and TRBJ2-1, with 13 positions matching TRBD2. The V and J ends lost 4 bases and 1 base, in that order; junction bases with no gene match: 5. This CDR3 is built from 17 residues. The germline V gene has CDR1 SGHRS and CDR2 YFSETQ. The CDR3: CASSPGTSGMSYNEQFF. CDR3 DNA sequence: TGCGCCAGCAGCCCGGGGACTAGCGGGATGTCCTACAATGAGCAGTTCTTC.

Comment on this clonotype: Germline and junction disagree at one end, which may indicate a read error. The chain couples TRBV30 to TRBJ2-7; no definite D call. The CDR3 is 13 amino acids. Germline CDR1 reads GTSNPN; CDR2 reads SVGIG (reference sequence). CDR3 bases: TGTGTCTGGAGTGTACGAGGTTACTACGGGCAGTACTTC. Amino acid sequence: CVWSVRGYYGQYF.

The CDR3 protein is CASSEAWGYGNQPQHF. CDR3 DNA: TGTGCCAGCAGTGAAGCTTGGGGATACGGGAATCAGCCCCAGCATTTT. J is TRBJ1-5 and V is TRBV6-1; D gene unclear. Per germline, CDR1 MNHNS and CDR2 SASEGT. V lost 0 bases and J 4 bases, leaving 13 bases between the germline ends. There are 16 residues in the CDR3.

V usage is TRBV28 and J usage is TRBJ2-7; TRBD2 aligns across 11 bases. The V segment lost 6 bases and the J segment 6 bases; nucleotides outside the gene matches: 7. Looked up from germline, CDR1 is MDHEN and CDR2 is SYDVKM. The length of the CDR3 is 14 residues. CDR3: CASSLTSGTSEQYF. Written as DNA, the CDR3 is TGTGCCAGCAGCCTGACTAGCGGGACAAGCGAGCAGTACTTC.

As regards this clonotype: A much larger clone sits a single nucleotide away, making a read error possible. This rearrangement joins TRBV6-6 to TRBJ2-5, with D hard to call. V lost 5 bases and J 4 bases, leaving 17 bases between the germline ends. This CDR3 region has 15 residues. CDR1 MNHNY and CDR2 SVGAGI come from the germline V gene (reference sequence). CDR3 sequence reads: CASSRRADQLETQYF. The CDR3 DNA reads as TGTGCCAGCAGTCGCCGGGCAGATCAATTAGAGACCCAGTACTTC.

Worth noting for this clonotype: Here the CDR3 omits its conserved ending phenylalanine or tryptophan, so a read error is the likely source. V is TRBV4-1 and J is TRBJ2-7, with no clear D. The germline CDR1 and CDR2 sequences are MGHRA and YSYEKL. Trimming removed 2 bases at V and 3 bases at J, with 8 bases between. The CDR3 sequence is 13 residues long. Here the CDR3 reads CASSQSHNYEQYL. CDR3 in DNA: TGCGCCAGCAGCCAAAGCCACAACTACGAGCAGTACCTC.

The chain employs TRBV12-3 or TRBV12-4 and TRBJ2-5; D not resolved. The CDR3 contains 13 residues. Trimming removed 3 bases at V and 2 bases at J, with 7 bases between. CDR3 in DNA: TGTGCCAGCAGTTTGTACCGACAAGAGACCCAGTACTTC. Protein product: CASSLYRQETQYF.

The chain couples TRBV6-1 to TRBJ2-6, with D perhaps given as TRBD1 or TRBD2 (5 bases each). Germline CDR1 reads MNHNS; CDR2 reads SASEGT. The ends were cut back, 7 bases at V and 8 bases at J, with 30 bases in the middle. The CDR3 length is 19 residues. CDR3 loop: CASNPPRGRTLSGTNVLTF. In nucleotides, the CDR3 is TGTGCCAGCAATCCTCCTCGGGGCAGAACTTTGTCCGGGACCAACGTCCTGACTTTC.

The J gene is TRBJ2-5, the V gene TRBV6-5, with a weak D call TRBD2 (5 bases). This CDR3 is built from 14 residues. Germline loops: CDR1 MNHEY, CDR2 SVGAGI. Trimming stripped 6 bases from V and 2 bases from J, with 13 bases between. The CDR3 DNA sequence: TGTGCCAGCAGCCACGGGGTCCTTCAAGAGACCCAGTACTTC. It encodes CASSHGVLQETQYF.

This clonotype was seen at least ten times. This chain uses TRBV29-1 with TRBJ2-5, with D perhaps being TRBD1 or TRBD2 (6 bases each). V was cut by 6 bases and J by 3 bases, with 17 bases left in between. This CDR3 comprises 14 residues. Germline V gene data show CDR1 as SQVTM and CDR2 as ANQGSEA. The CDR3 spells CSVGQRGVEETQYF. The CDR3 bases are TGCAGCGTCGGTCAGAGGGGGGTCGAAGAGACCCAGTACTTC.

On this clonotype: This may arise from a read error, as a much more abundant clone is one base away. The V and J genes are TRBV6-5 and TRBJ1-1; unclear D gene. V was shortened by 5 bases and J by 3 bases, with 10 bases between the two germline ends. This CDR3 is built from 13 residues. From germline, CDR1 is MNHEY and CDR2 SVGAGI. CDR3 residues: CASSDGPDTEAFF. CDR3 coding DNA: TGTGCCAGCAGTGACGGTCCGGACACTGAAGCTTTCTTT.

This clonotype was seen ten or more times. This chain's CDR3 is CASSSGVISPLHF. CDR3 DNA: TGTGCCAGCAGTTCGGGGGTTATCTCTCCCCTCCACTTT. This chain links TRBV12-3 or TRBV12-4 with TRBJ1-6, with D maybe TRBD1 (5 bases). CDR3 size: 13 residues. Trimming left V 4 bases short and J 13 bases short, with 14 bases between.

This clonotype has just a few counts. V usage is TRBV29-1 and J usage is TRBJ1-1; possibly TRBD1 for D (6 bases). Germline CDR1 and CDR2: SQVTM and ANQGSEA. The CDR3 has 15 amino acids. V was pared by 6 bases and J by 6 bases, with 23 bases between. The CDR3 region has the DNA TGCAGCGTGACCACCCCCAGGGGCCCCGGGCCTGAAGCTTTCTTT. This sequence encodes CSVTTPRGPGPEAFF. Together with reference TRBV29-1 and TRBJ1-1, the CDR3 gives the full variable domain: SAVISQKPSRDICQRGTSLTIQCQVDSQVTMMFWYRQQPGQSLTLIATANQGSEATYESGFVIDKFPISRPNLTFSTLTVSNMSPEDSSIYLCSVTTPRGPGPEAFFGQGTRLTVV.

The gene calls are TRBV24-1 and TRBJ2-7; D perhaps matches TRBD1 (7 bases). V was trimmed by 10 bases and J by 4 bases, leaving 13 bases between them. Germline CDR1 KGHDR, CDR2 SFDVKD. This CDR3 has 12 amino acids. The CDR3 loop reads CATGDSGYEQYF. Here the CDR3 DNA reads TGTGCCACGGGGGACAGCGGGTACGAGCAGTACTTC.

The chain couples TRBV28 to TRBJ1-2; D gene uncertain. CDR3 length: 15 residues. Trimming shortened V by 5 bases and J by 4 bases, and 17 bases separated the two germline ends. Per the germline V gene, CDR1 is MDHEN and CDR2 is SYDVKM. CDR3 residues: CASSPPTSTSYGYTF. The CDR3 coding sequence is TGTGCCAGCAGTCCCCCCACGTCTACTAGCTATGGCTACACCTTC.

This clonotype was found a few times. The chain recombines TRBV6-1 with TRBJ2-7; 12 positions match TRBD2. In germline, CDR1 is MNHNS, CDR2 SASEGT. The V segment lost 5 bases and the J segment 2 bases; nucleotides outside the gene matches: 4. The CDR3 contains 15 residues. The CDR3 nucleotides are TGTGCCAGCAGTCTAGCGGGAGGGACAACCTACGAGCAGTACTTC. Translated: CASSLAGGTTYEQYF.

The CDR3 reads CSAFGTGKNTGELFF. CDR3 bases: TGCAGCGCCTTTGGGACAGGGAAAAACACCGGGGAGCTGTTTTTT. The chain employs TRBV29-1 and TRBJ2-2; TRBD1 matches 9 bases. Losses at the gene ends were 7 bases for V and 2 bases for J; bases not matched to a gene: 8. Germline lookup yields CDR1 SQVTM and CDR2 ANQGSEA. CDR3 size: 15 residues.

This clonotype was seen a handful of times. The chain joins TRBV6-5 to TRBJ2-2, with D unresolved. The CDR3 consists of 13 residues. V shed 8 bases and J shed 6 bases, with 13 bases lying between them. Germline V gene data show CDR1 as MNHEY and CDR2 as SVGAGI. The DNA of the CDR3 is TGTGCCAGCGAAGGCTACCCCGCCGGGGAGCTGTTTTTT. It yields the protein CASEGYPAGELFF.

The gene calls are TRBV6-6 and TRBJ2-5; TRBD2 matches at 8 bases. This CDR3 region has 16 residues. V gave up 6 bases and J gave up 4 bases; unmatched junction bases: 13. Germline V CDR1 and CDR2: MNHNY, SVGAGI (reference sequence). The DNA for the CDR3 is TGTGCCAGCAGCCTCTTAATACGGGAGGGCTTAGAGACCCAGTACTTC. Its protein is CASSLLIREGLETQYF.